A selection of T cell receptor beta chains follows, all from one sample in a study of blood T cell repertoires in COVID-19. Clones were read by immunoSEQ multiplex PCR, and TCRdb kept only the in-frame ones, dropping some. The repertoire includes 200,000 or so clones, 60% to 80% of them detected once, and around 15% sits in the top ten. The sequencing sample was made of peripheral blood. These receptors were collected from a man in his sixties with active or convalescent COVID-19. CDR3s include the opening cysteine and the closing phenylalanine or tryptophan. Each record gives: J gene, D gene, V gene, CDR3 protein. The D gene is left open where the match is weak.

TRBJ2-5,-,TRBV28,CASSLSSKETQYF
TRBJ1-1,-,TRBV19,CASSIGRGQAFF
TRBJ1-1,-,TRBV18,CASSQRGSSRGTEAFF
TRBJ1-2,TRBD1,TRBV2,CASRGTDGYTF
TRBJ2-2,-,TRBV13,CASRGRGGELFF
TRBJ2-5,-,TRBV5-1,CASLPAGGRKETQYF
TRBJ1-3,-,TRBV7-2,CASSLDLGAIYF
TRBJ2-3,-,TRBV5-5,CASAGEWKDTQYF
TRBJ2-1,TRBD2,TRBV14,CASSQERRTSGYSYNEQFF
TRBJ2-7,-,TRBV9,CASSAQGLGGYEQYF
TRBJ2-7,-,TRBV27,CASSFVDSYEQYF
TRBJ2-7,TRBD1,TRBV7-8,CASSLGTGVSYEQYF
TRBJ2-5,-,TRBV5-5,CASSLDPDSIQETQYF
TRBJ2-3,TRBD1,TRBV5-4,CASSLARETGGTDTQYF
TRBJ1-5,-,TRBV15,CATSRGQGNQPQHF
TRBJ2-7,-,TRBV6-6,CASSYSAGWRYEQYF
TRBJ2-2,TRBD2,TRBV6-5,CAAGGGRRHGELFF
TRBJ2-4,-,TRBV15,CATSTEEEWGDIQYF
TRBJ1-5,-,TRBV6-4,CASSLEEDQPQHF
TRBJ2-2,TRBD1,TRBV19,CASRTGSNTGELFF
TRBJ1-2,-,TRBV6-2/TRBV6-3,CASSYGGSYGYTF
TRBJ2-7,TRBD2,TRBV5-1,CASYSSGSAGQYF
TRBJ2-1,TRBD2,TRBV7-8,CASSLELAGSYNEQFF
TRBJ2-1,TRBD2,TRBV7-6,CASSLGRTSGSYNEQFF
TRBJ2-1,TRBD2,TRBV7-2,CASTRTSGSLEQFF
TRBJ2-3,TRBD2,TRBV15,CATSRTSGGPSTDTQYF
TRBJ1-1,TRBD1,TRBV11-2,CASSYGQGTEAFF
TRBJ2-1,TRBD1,TRBV28,CASSPYRGEPLDEQFF
TRBJ1-1,TRBD1,TRBV7-2,CASSLDRGTSKAFF
TRBJ2-3,-,TRBV5-1,CASSPVRATDTQYF
TRBJ1-4,TRBD1,TRBV30,CASGRDRGVGKLFF